The entry that follows covers one TCR beta chain sequence. Its antigen is unidentified. This entry comes from a study of T cell repertoires in cytomegalovirus infection. Study-level information: As its CMV epitopes, the study selected recently identified HLA-C-restricted and well-studied HLA-B-restricted targets. Evidence of both CMV infection and a matching HLA type came from public TCR beta signatures. The study's findings and limits: Ex vivo responses were dominated by HLA-C-restricted CMV-specific TCR beta clonotypes.

TCRdb redid the calling of the reads with MiXCR, one entry per CDR3 protein. The table has a few hundred thousand distinct CDR3 sequences, roughly a third seen once. With 2 bases clipped from V and 8 bases from J, the junction kept 11 bases outside the gene matches. The CDR3 covers 16 residues. Germline CDR1 SGHVS, CDR2 FQNEAQ. The origin of this receptor is a human donor in good health (CMV status not recorded). Some clones in this sample may be carry-over from other donors' samples. This chain links TRBV7-8 with TRBJ2-1; 8 nucleotides agree with TRBD2. Sequenced here: cultured PBMCs, sampled from culture after CMV antigen stimulation. The CDR3 sequence is CASSLNSAGGVHEQFF. As DNA, the CDR3 is TGTGCCAGCAGCTTAAACTCCGCGGGAGGTGTACATGAGCAGTTCTTC.